A selection of T cell receptor beta chains follows, all from one sample in a study of cytomegalovirus exposure and HLA in healthy donors. The method was immunoSEQ multiplex PCR; TCRdb's version includes in-frame clones alone and lacks a portion of them. The sample lists 90,000 to 150,000 clones, roughly 80% occurring once. What was sequenced was PBMCs. These receptors came from a female donor in good health and CMV-seronegative. CDR3s include the opening cysteine and the closing phenylalanine or tryptophan. Each record gives: J gene, D gene, V gene, clone size, CDR3 DNA, CDR3 protein. D genes are given only for firm matches. The size of a clone is reported for some rows only, either as once, few or many, or as a class for expanded clones.

TRBJ2-7 | - | TRBV6-5 | - | TGTGCCAGCAGTTACGGCGGGGACTCCTACGAGCAGTACTTC | CASSYGGDSYEQYF
TRBJ2-5 | TRBD2 | TRBV5-1 | - | TGCGCCAGCAGCCCTCGGACGGGGGGAGAGACCCAGTACTTC | CASSPRTGGETQYF
TRBJ1-4 | TRBD1 | TRBV5-1 | once | TGCGCCAGCAGCTTGGGACAGGGGGGTGAAAAACTGTTTTTT | CASSLGQGGEKLFF
TRBJ2-5 | TRBD1 | TRBV27 | - | TGTGCCAGCAGTTTAGCGGGACAGGGGCAAGAGACCCAGTACTTC | CASSLAGQGQETQYF
TRBJ2-1 | TRBD2 | TRBV9 | - | TGTGCCAGCAGCCCACGGGAGGGTGAGCAGTTCTTC | CASSPREGEQFF
TRBJ1-5 | - | TRBV19 | - | TGTGCCAGTAGTATAGCAGGACAGCCCCAGCATTTT | CASSIAGQPQHF
TRBJ1-1 | TRBD1 | TRBV4-3 | few | TGCGCCAGCAGCCAGCAGAGGACAGGGGTTAAGACTGAAGCTTTCTTT | CASSQQRTGVKTEAFF
TRBJ1-5 | TRBD1 | TRBV4-2 | few | TGTGCCAGCAGCCCACACGGCCTCGGGACAGACGATCAGCCCCAGCATTTT | CASSPHGLGTDDQPQHF
TRBJ2-3 | TRBD1 | TRBV13 | - | TGTGCCAGCAGCTTAGTTGGGGCCGGGACAGTCACAGATACGCAGTATTTT | CASSLVGAGTVTDTQYF
TRBJ1-6 | TRBD1 | TRBV19 | - | TGTGCCAGTAGTATTAGTGGACAGGAGAATTCACCCCTCCACTTT | CASSISGQENSPLHF
TRBJ1-6 | - | TRBV10-1 | - | TGCGCCAGCAGTGAGGCGCAGGCCGCCCATTTT | CASSEAQAAHF
TRBJ2-3 | TRBD2 | TRBV6-5 | - | TGTGCCAGCAGTTTTGCGGGGGGGACAGATACGCAGTATTTT | CASSFAGGTDTQYF
TRBJ1-2 | - | TRBV5-1 | once | TGCGCCAGCAGCTTACCAGGGACTAACTATGGCTACACCTTC | CASSLPGTNYGYTF
TRBJ1-4 | TRBD1 | TRBV7-6 | - | TGTGCCAGCAGCTTCGGACAGGCGAATGAAAAACTGTTTTTT | CASSFGQANEKLFF
TRBJ1-2 | - | TRBV7-9 | - | TGTTCCAGCAGCTTACCGGGCTATGGCTACACCTTC | CSSSLPGYGYTF
TRBJ2-5 | TRBD2 | TRBV7-8 | once | TGTGCCAGCGGCGGGGGGGCGGAAGAGACCCAGTACTTC | CASGGGAEETQYF
TRBJ1-1 | - | TRBV15 | - | TGTGCCACCAGCAGAGGAGGTACTGAAGCTTTCTTT | CATSRGGTEAFF
TRBJ2-1 | TRBD2 | TRBV2 | - | TGTGCCAGCAGGGGCCTAGCGGGGAGCTCCTACAATGAGCAGTTCTTC | CASRGLAGSSYNEQFF
TRBJ2-2 | - | TRBV9 | - | TGTGCCAGCAGCGTAGATCCCTACACCGGGGAGCTGTTTTTT | CASSVDPYTGELFF
TRBJ2-6 | - | TRBV7-9 | - | TGTTCCAGCAGCTTAGAAGAGCTCATTCGTGGCTCTGGGGCCAACGTCCTGACTTTC | CSSSLEELIRGSGANVLTF
TRBJ1-1 | - | TRBV29-1 | - | TGCAGCGTTCAGGGTGGGTCGGAAGCTTTCTTT | CSVQGGSEAFF
TRBJ1-6 | - | TRBV27 | - | TGTGCCAGCAGTTTAATTGGGCTTAGAAATTCACCCCTCCACTTT | CASSLIGLRNSPLHF
TRBJ1-2 | - | TRBV6-6 | - | TGTGCCACCTATAACGGTAGCTATGGCTACACCTTC | CATYNGSYGYTF
TRBJ1-1 | - | TRBV7-6 | - | TGTGCCAGCAGCCCTAGGGAGGGGACGGGCACTGAAGCTTTCTTT | CASSPREGTGTEAFF
TRBJ2-7 | - | TRBV5-1 | - | TGCGCCAGCAGCTCGGACTCGAGCTCCTACGAGCAGTACTTC | CASSSDSSSYEQYF
TRBJ2-5 | - | TRBV7-2 | - | TGTGCCAGCAGCTCCACCGACAGCCCTCGGGCCCAGTACTTC | CASSSTDSPRAQYF
TRBJ2-7 | - | TRBV10-1 | - | TGCGCCAGATTACGGAGGGGGGGGCGCTACGAGCAGTACTTC | CARLRRGGRYEQYF
TRBJ2-7 | - | TRBV11-2 | - | TGTGCCAGCAGCTTATTGTCAGGGACTCGTTACGAGCAGTACTTC | CASSLLSGTRYEQYF
TRBJ2-7 | TRBD1 | TRBV4-1 | - | TGCGCCAGCAGCCCCCGGACCGGGACAGGGGCCTACGAGCAGTACTTC | CASSPRTGTGAYEQYF
TRBJ2-5 | TRBD2 | TRBV10-3 | - | TGTGCCATCAGCCGGACTAGCGGGGCCCAAGAGACCCAGTACTTC | CAISRTSGAQETQYF
TRBJ2-5 | - | TRBV11-3 | - | TGTGCCAGCAGCACGGGGTACCAAGAGACCCAGTACTTC | CASSTGYQETQYF
TRBJ1-1 | - | TRBV5-6 | - | TGTGCCAGCAGCTTGGTTCAAACTGAAGCTTTCTTT | CASSLVQTEAFF
TRBJ2-7 | - | TRBV15 | - | TGTGCCACCAGCAGACCGACAGGAATGAGCTACGAGCAGTACTTC | CATSRPTGMSYEQYF
TRBJ1-1 | - | TRBV6-1 | - | TGTGCCAGCAGTCCTACAGGTTTAGGGGCCCCTGAAGCTTTCTTT | CASSPTGLGAPEAFF
TRBJ1-4 | - | TRBV7-6 | - | TGTGCCAGCAGCTTCACAGGGACGGCTGGTGAAAAACTGTTTTTT | CASSFTGTAGEKLFF
TRBJ2-7 | TRBD1 | TRBV27 | - | TGTGCCAGCAGCCGGACAGGGTTGGTCGAGCAGTACTTC | CASSRTGLVEQYF
TRBJ2-5 | TRBD2 | TRBV19 | - | TGTGCCAGTAGTATAGCCCTCCGAGCGGGGGGGAGGGAGACCCAGTACTTC | CASSIALRAGGRETQYF